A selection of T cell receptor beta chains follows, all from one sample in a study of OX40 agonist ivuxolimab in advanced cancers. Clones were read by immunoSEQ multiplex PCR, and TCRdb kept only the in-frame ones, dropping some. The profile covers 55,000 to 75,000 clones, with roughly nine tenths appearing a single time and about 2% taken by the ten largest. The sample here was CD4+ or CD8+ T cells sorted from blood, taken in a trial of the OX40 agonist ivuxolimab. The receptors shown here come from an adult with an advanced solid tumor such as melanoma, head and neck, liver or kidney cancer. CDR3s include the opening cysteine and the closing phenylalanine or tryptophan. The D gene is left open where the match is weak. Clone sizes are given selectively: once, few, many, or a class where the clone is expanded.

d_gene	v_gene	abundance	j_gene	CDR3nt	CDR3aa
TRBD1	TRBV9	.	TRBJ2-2	TGTGCCAGCAGTGCACAGGGGACGGAGCTGTTTTTT	CASSAQGTELFF
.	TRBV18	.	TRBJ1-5	TGTGCCAGCTCACCAGGACCTCGGCCCCTCAATCAGCCCCAGCATTTT	CASSPGPRPLNQPQHF
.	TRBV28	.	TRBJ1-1	TGTGCCAGTAGAGGGGCACCCCGGGACACTGAAGCTTTCTTT	CASRGAPRDTEAFF
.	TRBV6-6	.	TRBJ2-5	TGTGCCAGCAGCCTAGGGATCGAGGAGACCCAGTACTTC	CASSLGIEETQYF
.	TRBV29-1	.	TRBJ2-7	TGCAGCGTTGGCAAACAGGGAAGTTCCGGCGAGCAGTACTTC	CSVGKQGSSGEQYF
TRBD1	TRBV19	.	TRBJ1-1	TGTGCCAGTATCCCGGGACAGGGGAACACTGAAGCTTTCTTT	CASIPGQGNTEAFF
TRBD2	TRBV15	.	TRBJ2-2	TGTGCCACCAGCGCCGGCTTAGCGGGCGACGGGGAGCTGTTTTTT	CATSAGLAGDGELFF
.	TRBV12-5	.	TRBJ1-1	TGTGCTAGTGAGTCCCTACCCCAGGGGTTAGAAGCTTTCTTT	CASESLPQGLEAFF
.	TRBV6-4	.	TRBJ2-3	TGTGCCAGCAGTGCATTCGAGTCCGACACGCAGTATTTT	CASSAFESDTQYF
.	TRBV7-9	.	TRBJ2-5	TGTGCCAGCAGCTTAGCAGGACTGCAAGAGACCCAGTACTTC	CASSLAGLQETQYF
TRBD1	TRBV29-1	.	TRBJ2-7	TGCAGCGTGGGGGGGGGACAGGGAGCCTACGAGCAGTACTTC	CSVGGGQGAYEQYF
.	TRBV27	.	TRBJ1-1	TGTGCCAGCAGTTTATCGGTCCGGCGAGTGGACACTGAAGCTTTCTTT	CASSLSVRRVDTEAFF
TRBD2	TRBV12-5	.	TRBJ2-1	TGTGCTAGCAGGCGAATGGGACTAGCTTACAATGAGCAGTTCTTC	CASRRMGLAYNEQFF
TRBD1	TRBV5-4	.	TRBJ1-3	TGTGCCAGCAGCTTAGGGACAGGGGGAGCCTCTGGAAACACCATATATTTT	CASSLGTGGASGNTIYF
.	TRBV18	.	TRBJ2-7	TGTGCCAGCTCACCACCGGCAGGGACCTACGAGCAGTACTTC	CASSPPAGTYEQYF
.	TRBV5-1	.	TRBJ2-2	TGCGCCAGCAGCTTTCATGGGACTGGAACGAACACCGGGGAGCTGTTTTTT	CASSFHGTGTNTGELFF
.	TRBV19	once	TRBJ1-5	TGTGCCAGTATCCCCATCCATGTTAGCAATCAGCCCCAGCATTTT	CASIPIHVSNQPQHF
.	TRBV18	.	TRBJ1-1	TGTGCCAGCTCACCAATACCGGGTCTGGGGGGGACTTTCTTT	CASSPIPGLGGTFF
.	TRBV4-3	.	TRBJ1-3	TGCGCCAGCAGCCAGGAGTTGGTCGCACAGGGAAACACCATATATTTT	CASSQELVAQGNTIYF
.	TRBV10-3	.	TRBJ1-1	TGTGCCATCAGTGAACGGGGGGTGGAGGATAACACTGAAGCTTTCTTT	CAISERGVEDNTEAFF
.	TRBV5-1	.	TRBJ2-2	TGCGCCAGCACAGACTCGGCCGACACCGGGGAGCTGTTTTTT	CASTDSADTGELFF
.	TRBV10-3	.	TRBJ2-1	TGTGCCATAGGGACTCTAGCCAATGAGCAGTTCTTC	CAIGTLANEQFF
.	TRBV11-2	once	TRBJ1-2	TGTGCCAGCAGCCCCCCGGGGTTAGGCCACACCTTC	CASSPPGLGHTF
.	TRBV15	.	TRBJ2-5	TGTGCCACCAGCAGAGATGGCCGTACCCTCGGGGAGACCCAGTACTTC	CATSRDGRTLGETQYF
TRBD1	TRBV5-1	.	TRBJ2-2	TGCGCCAGCAGTGGACAGGTGGTCACCGGGGAGCTGTTTTTT	CASSGQVVTGELFF
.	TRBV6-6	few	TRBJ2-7	TGTGCCAGCAGTCAGAGGTTCTCCTACGAGCAGTACTTC	CASSQRFSYEQYF
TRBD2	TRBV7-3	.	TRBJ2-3	TGTGCCGGGGCCCCGACTAGCGGGGGTGAAGATACGCAGTATTTT	CAGAPTSGGEDTQYF
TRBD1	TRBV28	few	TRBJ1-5	TGTGCCAGCACGGACAGGGGGCCTCAGCCCCAGCATTTT	CASTDRGPQPQHF
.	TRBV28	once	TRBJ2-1	TGTGCCAGCAGTTCAGGGGGGGCTTCCTACAATGAGCAGTTCTTC	CASSSGGASYNEQFF
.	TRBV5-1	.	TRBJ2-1	TGCGCCAGCAGCTTGGTTGCGGCAGGCGGAGGCAATGAGCAGTTCTTC	CASSLVAAGGGNEQFF
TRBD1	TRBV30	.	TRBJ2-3	TGTGCCTGGAGTCCGACCGCCCTTGGGACAGGCTCTAGCACAGATACGCAGTATTTT	CAWSPTALGTGSSTDTQYF
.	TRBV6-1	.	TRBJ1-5	TGTGCCAGCAGTGTAACACGTAATAGCAATCAGCCCCAGCATTTT	CASSVTRNSNQPQHF
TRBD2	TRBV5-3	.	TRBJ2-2	TGTGCCAGAAGCTCGATGAATAGCGGGACCCGCACCGGGGAGCTGTTTTTT	CARSSMNSGTRTGELFF
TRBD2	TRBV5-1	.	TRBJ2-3	TGCGCCAGCAGCACAGGGACTAGCGTTCGCACAGATACGCAGTATTTT	CASSTGTSVRTDTQYF
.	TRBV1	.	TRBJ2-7	TGCACCAGCAGCCAAGATCGCGGGACCTTTTCCTACGAGCAGTACTTC	CTSSQDRGTFSYEQYF
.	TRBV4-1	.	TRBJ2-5	TGCGCCAGCAGCCAAGCGGGGAGGTACCAAGAGACCCAGTACTTC	CASSQAGRYQETQYF
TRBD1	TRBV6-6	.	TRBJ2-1	TGTGCCAGCAGTTACTCGGTGACAGGGAACAATGAGCAGTTCTTC	CASSYSVTGNNEQFF
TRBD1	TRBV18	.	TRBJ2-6	TGTGCCAGCTCTCCCCAGGGGGCTGGAACTGGGGCCAACGTCCTGACTTTC	CASSPQGAGTGANVLTF
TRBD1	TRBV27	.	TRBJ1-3	TGTGCCAGCATGCCGGGACAGGGGTTCTCTGGAAACACCATATATTTT	CASMPGQGFSGNTIYF
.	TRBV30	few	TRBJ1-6	TGTGCCTGGAGTCCGACGCTCTTGGCCCTCCACTTT	CAWSPTLLALHF
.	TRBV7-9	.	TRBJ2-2	TGTGCCAGCAGCTTCCGAAGGTCAGGGGTCGGAGCCGGGGAGCTGTTTTTT	CASSFRRSGVGAGELFF
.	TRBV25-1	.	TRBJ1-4	TGTGCCAGCAGTGATCCGGGACGGGCTAATGAAAAACTGTTTTTT	CASSDPGRANEKLFF
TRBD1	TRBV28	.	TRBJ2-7	TGTGCCAGCAATGTCGGGCAGGGACAGGGGGAGCAGTACTTC	CASNVGQGQGEQYF
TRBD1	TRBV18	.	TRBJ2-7	TGTGCCAGCTCGCTGGGACAGACATCCTACGAGCAGTACTTC	CASSLGQTSYEQYF
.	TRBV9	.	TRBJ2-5	TGTGCCAGCAGCCCCCGGGACCGGCAAGAGACCCAGTACTTC	CASSPRDRQETQYF
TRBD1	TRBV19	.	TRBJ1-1	TGTGCCAGTAGTATACAAGGGACAGGGGGTAAAGCTTTCTTT	CASSIQGTGGKAFF
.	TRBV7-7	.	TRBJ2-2	TGTGCCAGCAGCCGGGCGACGCGCGGTGTGGCCGGGGAGCTGTTTTTT	CASSRATRGVAGELFF
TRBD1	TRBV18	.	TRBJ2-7	TGTGCCAGCTCACCCTCCTGGGACAGGAGCGACGAGCAGTACTTC	CASSPSWDRSDEQYF
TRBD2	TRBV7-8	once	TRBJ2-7	TGTGCCAGCAGCTTTAGCGGGAGGGCCTACGAGCAGTACTTC	CASSFSGRAYEQYF
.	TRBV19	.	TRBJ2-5	TGTGCCAGTAGTATCGCTGAGACCCAGTACTTC	CASSIAETQYF
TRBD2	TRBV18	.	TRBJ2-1	TGTGCCAGCTCACCACCGGGACTAGCGGGGAATGAGCAGTTCTTC	CASSPPGLAGNEQFF
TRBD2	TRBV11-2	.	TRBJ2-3	TGTGCCAGCAGACGAAGCGGGCCTAGCGGGAGGGCCACAGATACGCAGTATTTT	CASRRSGPSGRATDTQYF
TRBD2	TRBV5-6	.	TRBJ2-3	TGTGCCAGCAGCTTGGGACTAGCGGGGGGGTCAGATACGCAGTATTTT	CASSLGLAGGSDTQYF
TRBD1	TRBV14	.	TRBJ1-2	TGTGCCAGCAGCCAAGAACAGGGGAGGTATGGCTACACCTTC	CASSQEQGRYGYTF